One and the same sample provided the 10 T cell receptor beta chains below, sequenced in a study of response to subunit inactivated influenza vaccine. MiXCR, applied by TCRdb to the RT-PCR reads, yields one record per CDR3 protein. Of 500,000 to 600,000 distinct CDR3 sequences in the sample, approximately 12% were seen once. The sample consisted of PBMCs from blood, taken 45 days after vaccination. These receptors all come from a man in his fifties or sixties who received an inactivated influenza vaccine.

The V and J genes are TRBV27 and TRBJ2-5, with 10 positions matching TRBD1. Germline-derived CDR1 and CDR2 are MNHEY and SMNVEV (reference sequence). The ends lost 2 bases at V and 4 bases at J; junction bases unmatched: 1. CDR3 length: 14 residues. The CDR3 sequence: CASSLGTGVETQYF. The CDR3 nucleotides are TGTGCCAGCAGTTTAGGGACAGGGGTAGAGACCCAGTACTTC.

The chain carries TRBV6-2 or TRBV6-3 and TRBJ2-3; 7 nucleotides align to TRBD2. From germline, CDR1 is MNHEY and CDR2 SVGEGT. The CDR3 extends over 17 amino acids. J gave up 2 bases and V 4 bases, and 12 bases lay outside the gene matches. CDR3: CASSWSVSGAFTDTQYF. For the CDR3, the DNA is TGTGCCAGCAGTTGGTCTGTAAGCGGGGCCTTCACAGATACGCAGTATTTT.

The chain employs TRBV3-1 and TRBJ2-3; D may be TRBD1 (6 bases). Deletions cut 1 base from V and 8 bases from J, with 13 bases between. Germline assignment: CDR1 LGHDT and CDR2 YNNKEL (reference sequence). The CDR3 is 14 amino acids. The CDR3 sequence: CASSQGGRQATQYF. The CDR3 nucleotides are TGTGCCAGCAGCCAAGGGGGGAGACAGGCTACGCAGTATTTT.

This clonotype was observed at least ten times. The rearrangement joins TRBV5-1 to TRBJ2-1, with 7 bases aligning to TRBD2. The CDR3 extends over 13 amino acids. Looked up from germline, CDR1 is SGHRS and CDR2 is YFSETQ. V was pared by 4 bases and J by 13 bases, with 11 bases of the junction left unmatched. The CDR3 bases are TGCGCCAGCAGCACGGGACTACTCCTCGGCCAGTTCTTC. It encodes CASSTGLLLGQFF.

The rearrangement uses TRBV7-8 and TRBJ2-1; tentative D call: TRBD1 (6 bases). The CDR3 spans 15 residues. From germline, CDR1 is SGHVS and CDR2 FQNEAQ. V was shortened by 5 bases and J by 4 bases, with 15 bases between the two germline ends. CDR3 sequence (DNA): TGTGCCAGCAGCCTGAGGACAGTTTCTTACAATGAGCAGTTCTTC. It is translated as CASSLRTVSYNEQFF.

Ten or more counts support this clonotype. The rearrangement joins TRBV7-2 to TRBJ2-7, with TRBD2 identical over 11 bases. The germline V gene has CDR1 SGHTA and CDR2 FQGNSA. CDR3 length: 17 amino acids. The J segment lost 5 bases and the V segment lost 5 bases, leaving 14 bases of the junction unmatched. This CDR3 reads CASSAWATSGSYHEQYF. For the CDR3, the DNA is TGTGCCAGCAGCGCGTGGGCTACTAGCGGGAGTTACCACGAGCAGTACTTC.

This chain joins TRBV20-1 and TRBJ2-7; 10 nucleotides match TRBD2. This CDR3 has 13 amino acids. CDR1 and CDR2 from the germline V gene are DFQATT and SNEGSKA (reference sequence). Germline trimming cut 6 bases from V and 2 bases from J; bases unmatched to any gene: 4. The CDR3 nucleotides read TGCAGTGCAGCGGGAGGGGGCACCTACGAGCAGTACTTC. Encoded protein: CSAAGGGTYEQYF.

The chain joins TRBV4-1 to TRBJ2-7; the match to TRBD2 covers 12 bases. The CDR3 has 18 amino acids. V lost 0 bases and J lost 3; bases outside the gene matches: 9. CDR1 and CDR2 (germline): MGHRA, YSYEKL. The CDR3 region has the DNA TGCGCCAGCAGCCAAGATCGGCCTAGCGGGGGGGCGGTCTACGAGCAGTACTTC. This codes for CASSQDRPSGGAVYEQYF.

This clonotype was observed a handful of times. This rearrangement joins TRBV7-8 to TRBJ1-2; no clear D gene. This CDR3 is 17 amino acids long. The germline gives CDR1 SGHVS, CDR2 FQNEAQ. V lost 2 bases, J lost 0 bases, and 16 bases lay in between. DNA for the CDR3: TGTGCCAGCAGCTTAAATGGTTTGGCCCACCCTAACTATGGCTACACCTTC. Translating it yields CASSLNGLAHPNYGYTF.

This clonotype has just a few counts. The chain is built from TRBV5-1 and TRBJ2-6, with D possibly being TRBD1 (6 bases). Germline-derived CDR1 and CDR2 are SGHRS and YFSETQ. Trimming removed 6 bases at V and 3 bases at J, with 10 bases between. This CDR3 contains 14 residues. The chain's CDR3 is CASTKTGGANVLTF. In nucleotides, the CDR3 is TGCGCCAGCACCAAGACAGGTGGGGCCAACGTCCTGACTTTC.